What follows are 9 T cell receptor beta chains derived from one specimen sequenced in a study of T cell repertoires in cytomegalovirus infection (dated by TCRdb to the late 2010s). Sequencing instrument: Illumina HiSeq 1500. TCRdb reworked the public reads: Q25 trimming with fastp, MiXCR clone assembly, productive beta chains retained. One record per CDR3 amino acid sequence lists the most common genes and DNA. This sample has about 300,000 distinct CDR3 sequences in its table, and 9.6% of those were observed once. Approximately 2.4% of the sample comes from the top ten. Sequenced: PBMCs. All receptors derive from a human donor in good health (CMV status not recorded). Some clones in this sample may be carry-over from other donors' samples.

This clonotype was picked up many times. The rearrangement links TRBV25-1 to TRBJ1-2; D is perhaps TRBD1 (6 bases). V was clipped by 4 bases and J by 3 bases, with 21 bases between them. The length of the CDR3 is 17 residues. CDR1 is MGHDK and CDR2 is SYGVNS in the germline V gene. CDR3: CASSVSRGGAADYGYTF. The CDR3 DNA sequence: TGTGCCAGCAGTGTATCTAGGGGGGGGGCCGCGGACTATGGCTACACCTTC.

This clonotype was seen at least ten times. The CDR3, as DNA: TGTGCCAGCAGCTTTCGGACAGGGGGTGGAAATGAGCAGTTCTTC. It is translated as CASSFRTGGGNEQFF. The chain has TRBV7-6 and TRBJ2-1, with TRBD1 matching over 10 bases. Germline V gene data show CDR1 as SGHVS and CDR2 as FNYEAQ. Losses at the gene ends were 3 bases for V and 7 bases for J; bases not matched to a gene: 6. The CDR3 is 15 residues long.

This clonotype was seen many times. The chain couples TRBV7-9 to TRBJ2-1; 15 bases line up with TRBD2. CDR3 length: 18 residues. After removal of 6 bases from V and 0 bases from J, the junction contained 6 bases not matched to a gene. Per germline, CDR1 SEHNR and CDR2 FQNEAQ (reference sequence). The CDR3 region is CASSGTSGGISSYNEQFF. The CDR3 nucleotides are TGTGCCAGCAGTGGGACTAGCGGGGGGATAAGCTCCTACAATGAGCAGTTCTTC.

In its sample, this clonotype was seen many times. The chain recombines TRBV18 with TRBJ2-3; 8 nucleotides match TRBD2. The CDR3 has 16 amino acids. Germline loops: CDR1 KGHSH, CDR2 LQKENI. With 0 bases clipped from V and 3 bases from J, the junction kept 5 bases outside the gene matches. The CDR3 DNA reads TGTGCCAGCTCACCACCGTCGCGGGGGGAAACAGATACGCAGTATTTT. Its protein is CASSPPSRGETDTQYF.

This clonotype was detected only once. The chain carries TRBV2 and TRBJ2-7; D is unclear. CDR1 SNHLY and CDR2 FYNNEI come from the germline V gene. V lost 6 bases and J 5 bases, leaving 5 bases between the germline ends. This CDR3 is built from 10 residues. The CDR3 loop reads CASRANEQYV. CDR3 DNA: TGTGCCAGCAGGGCCAACGAGCAGTACGTC.

This clonotype has at least ten counts. The CDR3 nucleotides read TGTGCCAGCAGCTTAGGACTAGCGGGGGGTCAAGAGACCCAGTACTTC. Translating it yields CASSLGLAGGQETQYF. The V and J genes are TRBV7-2 and TRBJ2-5; 13 bases line up with TRBD2. Trimming removed 1 base from V and 2 bases from J; junction bases left unmatched: 1. The CDR3 extends over 16 amino acids. From germline, CDR1 is SGHTA and CDR2 FQGNSA.

This clonotype was found many times. V gene TRBV5-6 combines with J gene TRBJ1-5; no clear D gene. This CDR3 is 14 amino acids long. The ends were cut back, 2 bases at V and 1 base at J, with 7 bases in the middle. CDR1 SGHDT and CDR2 YYEEEE come from the germline V gene. The CDR3 DNA follows: TGTGCCAGCAGCTTAGGAAACAGCAATCAGCCCCAGCATTTT. Protein: CASSLGNSNQPQHF.

This clonotype was counted at least ten times. The V and J genes are TRBV28 and TRBJ1-6; 7 positions match TRBD1. The CDR3 totals 15 residues. Germline lookup yields CDR1 MDHEN and CDR2 SYDVKM. V lost 5 bases to trimming and J lost 4 bases; unmatched junction nucleotides: 5. DNA for the CDR3: TGTGCCAGCAGTAGGGCACAGGGGTATAATTCACCCCTCCACTTT. It yields the protein CASSRAQGYNSPLHF.

At least ten counts were recorded for this clonotype. The chain joins TRBV12-3 or TRBV12-4 to TRBJ2-7; TRBD2 matches 15 bases. The length of the CDR3 is 14 residues. V was pared by 5 bases and J by 4 bases, with 0 bases of the junction left unmatched. CDR3 coding DNA: TGTGCCAGCAGTGGGACTAGCGGGGGGTACGAGCAGTACTTC. Its protein is CASSGTSGGYEQYF.